This T cell receptor (beta chain) was observed in a study of cytomegalovirus exposure and HLA in healthy donors. Overall study findings and caveats: The study put some 150 TCR beta chains on its list as cytomegalovirus-associated. That first-cohort TCR clusters tended to co-occur in the 120 or so validation repertoires was found in a later analysis. Most observed TCR sequences were rare, whereas some public TCRs were detected in many donors.

There are 16 residues in the CDR3. The V gene's germline CDR1 is KGHSH and CDR2 LQKENI. The V gene end was trimmed by 5 bases and the J gene end by 1 base; junction bases not matched to a gene: 9. The donors were part of the validation cohort of around 110 subjects. That cohort was separate from the first cohort, which comprised 666 subjects. On this clone itself: Its target is unknown.

The method was immunoSEQ multiplex PCR; TCRdb's version includes in-frame clones alone and lacks a portion of them. The profile shows about 220,000 clones, approximately 88% of them singletons. The V call is TRBV18, the J call TRBJ2-3, with 7 bases that match TRBD1. The TCR sequence derives from a woman younger than 45 in good health and CMV-seropositive. Material for sequencing was PBMCs. Written as DNA, the CDR3 is TGTGCCAGCTCAAGGACACCAGGACAGGGCACAGATACGCAGTATTTT. Translation: CASSRTPGQGTDTQYF. The variable domain in full, completed from reference TRBV18 and TRBJ2-3, reads NAGVMQNPRHLVRRRGQEARLRCSPMKGHSHVYWYRQLPEEGLKFMVYLQKENIIDESGMPKERFSAEFPKEGPSILRIQQVVRGDSAAYFCASSRTPGQGTDTQYFGPGTRLTVL.